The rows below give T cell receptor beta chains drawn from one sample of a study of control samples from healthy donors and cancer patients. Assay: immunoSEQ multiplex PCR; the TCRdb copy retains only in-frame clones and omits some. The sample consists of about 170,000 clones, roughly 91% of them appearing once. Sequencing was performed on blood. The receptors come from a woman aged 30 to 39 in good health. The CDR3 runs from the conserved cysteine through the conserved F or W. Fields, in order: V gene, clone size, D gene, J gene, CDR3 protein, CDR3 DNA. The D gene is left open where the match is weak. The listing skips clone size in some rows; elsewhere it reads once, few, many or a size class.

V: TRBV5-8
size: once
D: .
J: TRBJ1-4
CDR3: CASSLGSVGEKLFF
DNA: TGTGCCAGCAGCTTGGGGTCGGTGGGCGAAAAACTGTTTTTT

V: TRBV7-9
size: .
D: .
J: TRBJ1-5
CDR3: CASSWGGRGQPQHF
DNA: TGTGCCAGCAGCTGGGGGGGTCGGGGTCAGCCCCAGCATTTT

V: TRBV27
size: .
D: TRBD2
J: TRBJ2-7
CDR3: CASSPTLAGSTYEQYF
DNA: TGTGCCAGCAGTCCAACTTTAGCGGGATCCACCTACGAGCAGTACTTC

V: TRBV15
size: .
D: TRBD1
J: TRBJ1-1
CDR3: CATSRDLWTGVGAFF
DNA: TGTGCCACCAGCAGAGATCTTTGGACAGGGGTAGGGGCTTTCTTT

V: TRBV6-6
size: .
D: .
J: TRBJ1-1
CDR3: CASSRRQDTEAFF
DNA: TGTGCCAGCAGCCGAAGACAGGATACTGAAGCTTTCTTT

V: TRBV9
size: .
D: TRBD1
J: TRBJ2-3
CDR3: CASSGRDRWTDTQYF
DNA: TGTGCCAGCAGCGGCCGGGACAGGTGGACAGATACGCAGTATTTT

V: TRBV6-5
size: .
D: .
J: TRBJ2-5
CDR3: CASSSYGQTQYF
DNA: TGTGCCAGCAGCTCCTACGGGCAGACCCAGTACTTC

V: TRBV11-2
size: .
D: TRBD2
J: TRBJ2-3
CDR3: CASSGLAAGDTQYF
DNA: TGTGCCAGCAGCGGACTAGCGGCCGGAGATACGCAGTATTTT

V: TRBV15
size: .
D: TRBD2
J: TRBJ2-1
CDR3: CATAKGPGLADNEQFF
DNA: TGTGCCACGGCTAAAGGACCGGGACTAGCGGACAATGAGCAGTTCTTC

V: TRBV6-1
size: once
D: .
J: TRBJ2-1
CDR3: CASSEGVGGYNEQFF
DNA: TGTGCCAGCAGTGAAGGGGTAGGGGGCTACAATGAGCAGTTCTTC